Described below is a single TCR beta chain sequence and its context. All enrollees were roughly 18 to 100 years old and from approximately 24 US areas. Participants' reported clinical history set cohort assignment. As originally analysed: Nucleated cell counts were estimated from reference gene primer amplification. Here immunoSEQ multiplex PCR was the method, and the copy in TCRdb shows in-frame clones only, minus some. V, J and clone size are those of that table, while D and trimming were read from the DNA. The sample holds some 250,000 clones, just over 90% seen once. These data are taken from a study of blood T cell repertoires in COVID-19. Study overall: Acute and convalescent COVID-19 specimens originated in the United States, Italy and Spain.

This TCR was recovered from a woman in her thirties or forties with acute COVID-19. The sequenced sample was PBMCs or T cells enriched from blood (not recorded which).

The DNA of the CDR3 is TGTGCCTGGAGTCTAGAGAATCAGCCCCAGCATTTT. This sequence encodes CAWSLENQPQHF. The chain links TRBV30 to TRBJ1-5; D uncertain. This CDR3 is built from 12 residues. Germline loops: CDR1 GTSNPN, CDR2 SVGIG (reference sequence). Trimming removed 2 bases at V and 4 bases at J, with 6 bases between.